These 5 T cell receptor beta chains were sequenced from one sample in a study of blood T cell repertoires in COVID-19. Profiled with immunoSEQ multiplex PCR; TCRdb holds only in-frame clones, not every one. The data show about 170,000 clones, 65% to 85% seen once. The source material was peripheral blood. The receptors come from a man in his 70s with active or convalescent COVID-19.

The chain is built from TRBV19 and TRBJ2-3, with D perhaps matching TRBD1 (6 bases). The V and J ends lost 7 bases and 2 bases respectively, with 16 bases between them. This CDR3 is 15 amino acids long. Per the germline V gene, CDR1 is LNHDA and CDR2 is SQIVND (reference sequence). The CDR3 nucleotides are TGTGCCAGTACCTCAACAGGGATGGCCACAGATACGCAGTATTTT. It translates to CASTSTGMATDTQYF.

The count of this clone is one. V and J are TRBV2 and TRBJ2-2; 8 positions agree with TRBD1. There are 16 residues in the CDR3. The J segment lost 1 base and the V segment lost 7 bases, leaving 8 bases of the junction unmatched. CDR1 SNHLY and CDR2 FYNNEI come from the germline V gene. CDR3 nucleotides: TGTGCCAGCACCAAAGAGGGACAGGTGAACACCGGGGAGCTGTTTTTT. Translated, it gives CASTKEGQVNTGELFF. Variable domain in full (rest from reference TRBV2 and TRBJ2-2): EPEVTQTPSHQVTQMGQEVILRCVPISNHLYFYWYRQILGQKVEFLVSFYNNEISEKSEIFDDQFSVERPDGSNFTLKIRSTKLEDSAMYFCASTKEGQVNTGELFFGEGSRLTVL.

V gene TRBV5-5 combines with J gene TRBJ1-3; no reliable D call. From germline, CDR1 is SGHKS and CDR2 YYEKEE (reference sequence). This CDR3 has 15 amino acids. Trimming cost V 2 bases and J 0 bases, with 9 bases left between them. Written as DNA, the CDR3 is TGTGCCAGCAGCTTAGGTGGGCACTCTGGAAACACCATATATTTT. Amino acids: CASSLGGHSGNTIYF.

The chain joins TRBV4-3 to TRBJ2-2, with D possibly being TRBD1 (5 bases). V shed 8 bases and J shed 5 bases, with 12 bases lying between them. The germline gives CDR1 LGHNA, CDR2 YSLEER. The CDR3 is 13 amino acids. CDR3 sequence (DNA): TGCGCCAGCTCCAGGGAAAAGACCGGGGAGCTGTTTTTT. Translation gives CASSREKTGELFF.

The V call is TRBV3-1 (or the pseudogene TRBV3-2), the J call TRBJ1-2; D call uncertain. Germline-derived CDR1 and CDR2 are LGHDT and YNNKEL (reference sequence). The CDR3 length is 15 residues. V was shortened by 2 bases and J by 8 bases, with 18 bases between the two germline ends. The CDR3 coding sequence is TGTGCCAGCAGCCAATTCAAGGCCCCCCGGGTGGGCTACACCTTC. This sequence encodes CASSQFKAPRVGYTF.